The present entry profiles one T cell receptor beta chain with its context. As yet, its antigen is unknown. This sample was taken from a study of T cell repertoires in cytomegalovirus infection. Overall study context: Through public TCR beta signatures, both CMV infection and matching HLA type were indicated.

Whole-study findings and limits: The ex vivo response showed dominance by HLA-C-restricted CMV-specific TCR beta clonotypes.

The length of the CDR3 is 15 residues. V lost 0 bases and J lost 2, with 7 bases in between. MiXCR was run by TCRdb on the reads, yielding one entry per CDR3 protein. This table has about 68,000 distinct CDR3 sequences, 20% to 25% appearing once. This receptor was taken from a human donor in good health (CMV status not recorded). Some clones in this sample may be carry-over from other donors' samples. The chain uses TRBV12-3 or TRBV12-4 and TRBJ2-2; D ambiguous. Sample: PBMCs, sequenced either directly or after in vitro stimulation (not recorded which). CDR3 in amino acids: CASSLALDNTGELFF. The DNA of the CDR3 is TGTGCCAGCAGTTTAGCGCTGGACAACACCGGGGAGCTGTTTTTT.